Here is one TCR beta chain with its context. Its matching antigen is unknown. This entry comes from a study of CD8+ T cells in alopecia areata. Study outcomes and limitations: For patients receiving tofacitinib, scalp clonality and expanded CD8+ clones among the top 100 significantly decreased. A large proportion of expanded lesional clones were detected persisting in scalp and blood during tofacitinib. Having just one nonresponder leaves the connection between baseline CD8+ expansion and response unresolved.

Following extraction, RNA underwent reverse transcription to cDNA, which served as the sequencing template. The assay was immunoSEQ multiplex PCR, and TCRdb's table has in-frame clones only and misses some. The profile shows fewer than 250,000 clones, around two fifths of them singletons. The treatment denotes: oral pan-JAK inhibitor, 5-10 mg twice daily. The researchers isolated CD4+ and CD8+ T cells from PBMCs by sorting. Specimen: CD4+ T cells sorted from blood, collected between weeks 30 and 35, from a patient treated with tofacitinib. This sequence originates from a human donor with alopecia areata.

The CDR3 coding sequence is TGTGCCAGCACCAAAGGGACTAGCGGGAGCAATGAGCAGTTCTTC. Amino acids: CASTKGTSGSNEQFF. V usage is TRBV6-5 and J usage is TRBJ2-1, with 14 bases identical to TRBD2. J gave up 6 bases and V 7 bases, and 5 bases lay outside the gene matches. This CDR3 spans 15 amino acids. Germline V gene data show CDR1 as MNHEY and CDR2 as SVGAGI.